This T cell receptor (beta chain) derives from a study of shared clonotypes between healthy human individuals. Study-level results: Inspection by rarefaction showed sorted-subset sequencing to be incomplete despite large depth. Generation probabilities of non-shared clonotypes were lower (relative to those shared by all four donors).

V dropped 6 bases and J dropped 5 bases, with 19 bases sitting between them. The CDR3 covers 15 residues. Germline CDR1 is MNHEY and CDR2 is SVGAGI. Clones were sequenced by immunoSEQ multiplex PCR, and TCRdb holds only the in-frame ones, with some missing. Of roughly 1,500,000 clones listed, just under 99% were seen once; the top ten hold 0.36%. Worth noting for this clone: What it binds is unknown.

None of the donors, who were healthy HIV-negative adults, had recently had acute infections or vaccinations. The study drew all its donors from Caucasian adults living in Nashville, Tennessee. This clonotype originated in a man under 40 in good health. Sample: naive CD4+ T cells sorted from blood. Subset defined: CD45RA+ positively selected. The rearrangement uses TRBV6-5 and TRBJ2-5, with a possible D match to TRBD1 (6 bases). The CDR3 sequence is CASRASWGRGETQYF. The CDR3 nucleotides read TGTGCCAGCAGAGCCTCTTGGGGTAGGGGGGAGACCCAGTACTTC.